This entry describes one T cell receptor beta chain. This sample is drawn from a study of CD8 T cells in Susac syndrome. This CDR3 is built from 13 residues. V was trimmed by 0 bases and J by 4 bases, leaving 8 bases between them. CDR1 is SGHRS, CDR2 YFSETQ, per germline. RNA totalling roughly 0.45 to 1 ug underwent reverse transcription with random hexamers. Each CDR3 protein gets one entry after TCRdb re-called the immunoSEQ multiplex PCR reads with MiXCR. In the table there are some 100,000 distinct CDR3 sequences, around 90% of which are singletons. The J gene is TRBJ2-7, the V gene TRBV5-1, with D unresolved. Sequencing was performed on CD8+ T cells from PBMCs. The sequence derives from a human donor in good health. The CDR3 reads CASSLGDGYEQYF. The CDR3 DNA follows: TGCGCCAGCAGCTTGGGCGACGGATACGAGCAGTACTTC.